Presented here are 9 T cell receptor beta chains from one specimen sequenced in a study of T cell responses to AZD1222 COVID-19 vaccine (dated by TCRdb to the early 2020s). The intended sense of this specimen's time point label: baseline before first vaccination. The library was prepared using the immunoSEQ multiplex PCR assay. TCRdb took over this immuneACCESS table, retaining in-frame rearrangements with V and J assigned. Such tables are incomplete; in checked studies, under half of the missing clones stem from an unresolved V gene, and the remainder is unexplained. Counted in this sample were 110,000 to 150,000 clones; 70% to 90% of them appeared once. The top ten constitute about 8% of the sample. This specimen consisted of peripheral blood, obtained on day 0 of AZD1222 vaccination. Receptors originate from an adult in good health.

This clone was seen only a few times. The rearrangement links TRBV7-9 to TRBJ1-5; possible D gene TRBD1, 6 bases. Germline V gene lookup returns CDR1 SEHNR and CDR2 FQNEAQ (reference sequence). The V end was cut by 3 bases, the J end by 7 bases, with 7 bases between. The CDR3 runs to 12 residues. The DNA for the CDR3 is TGTGCCAGCAGCTTCGGGGGCCAGCCCCAGCATTTT. Translating it yields CASSFGGQPQHF.

The chain carries TRBV7-2 and TRBJ1-5, with D unclear. The CDR3 totals 13 residues. Germline values: CDR1 SGHTA, CDR2 FQGNSA. Trimming pared 1 base from V and 5 bases from J, leaving 6 bases between. The CDR3 sequence is CASSLVTHQPQHF. CDR3 DNA: TGTGCCAGCAGCTTAGTTACCCATCAGCCCCAGCATTTT.

DNA for the CDR3: TGTGCCAGCTCACCACCGGAAAGGGCGGCTTTCTTT. Translation gives CASSPPERAAFF. V is TRBV18 and J is TRBJ1-1, with D unclear. The CDR3 is 12 residues long. The germline V and J ends were trimmed by 0 bases and 11 bases, with 10 bases remaining between them. CDR1 is KGHSH and CDR2 is LQKENI in the germline V gene.

The chain employs TRBV5-4 and TRBJ2-2, with 8 bases matching TRBD1. The CDR3 runs 15 residues. Trimming at V came to 3 bases and at J to 5 bases, leaving 6 bases not matched to a gene. CDR1 is SGHNT, CDR2 YYREEE, per germline (reference sequence). CDR3 in amino acids: CASSSPGGRTGELFF. The CDR3 DNA sequence: TGTGCCAGCAGCTCCCCAGGGGGCAGGACCGGGGAGCTGTTTTTT.

This chain uses TRBV11-2 with TRBJ2-1; no definite D call. V gave up 3 bases and J gave up 9 bases, with 15 bases separating them. Germline CDR1 and CDR2: SGHAT and FQNNGV. The CDR3 loop spans 14 amino acids. CDR3 bases: TGTGCCAGCAGCTTCGGTAGTTTCTTTAGTGAGCAGTTCTTC. As protein: CASSFGSFFSEQFF.

This chain connects TRBV10-1 to TRBJ1-2; no definite D call. The CDR3 is 13 amino acids. The V gene lost 0 bases and the J gene lost 6 bases, with 8 bases spanning the gap. The germline CDR1 and CDR2 sequences are WNHNN and SYGVQD (reference sequence). In DNA, the CDR3 is TGCGCCAGCAGTGAGTCCCTTGTGGATGGCTACACCTTC. It yields the protein CASSESLVDGYTF.

This clone was seen more than once but under ten times. The genes are TRBV20-1 and TRBJ2-7; D is undetermined. Germline CDR1 DFQATT, CDR2 SNEGSKA (reference sequence). The CDR3 covers 11 residues. Trimming pared 3 bases from V and 0 bases from J, leaving 3 bases between. Here the CDR3 DNA reads TGCAGTGCTAGGATCTCCTACGAGCAGTACTTC. Amino acid sequence: CSARISYEQYF.

This clone was detected once. J is TRBJ1-2 and V is TRBV10-2; D is undetermined. The CDR3 spans 15 residues. Germline V lookup: CDR1 WSHSY, CDR2 SAAADI. V was trimmed by 7 bases and J by 0 bases, leaving 15 bases between them. The CDR3 loop reads CASMPGSDANYGYTF. CDR3 nucleotides: TGCGCCAGCATGCCGGGGAGTGACGCTAACTATGGCTACACCTTC.

This clone has a count of ten or more. The chain uses TRBV5-1 and TRBJ1-2; 7 bases line up with TRBD1. This CDR3 has 16 residues. With V trimmed by 2 bases and J by 8 bases, 15 bases remained unmatched. The germline CDR1 and CDR2 sequences are SGHRS and YFSETQ. CDR3 amino acids: CASSLGSLAGQEGYTF. For the CDR3, the DNA is TGCGCCAGCAGCTTAGGTTCTTTGGCTGGACAGGAGGGCTACACCTTC.